The clone carrying this T cell receptor beta chain occurred a few times. V lost 2 bases to trimming and J lost 7 bases; unmatched junction nucleotides: 20. Germline V gene sequence: CDR1 MNHEY, CDR2 SVGEGT. This CDR3 contains 18 residues. Generated by immunoSEQ multiplex PCR, the TCRdb table keeps only in-frame clones and is missing some. Among more than 120,000 clones listed, approximately 80% were seen once. The sample originates from a study of blood T cell repertoires in COVID-19. Study in general: The origin of the acute and convalescent COVID-19 samples was the United States, Italy and Spain.

The source is a middle-aged man in a cohort exposed to, infected with or recovered from COVID-19 (not recorded which). V gene TRBV6-2 or TRBV6-3 combines with J gene TRBJ2-7; TRBD1 agrees at 7 bases. The sequencing input was PBMCs or T cells enriched from blood (not recorded which). CDR3 in amino acids: CASSYGWDRRPHLKEQYF. The CDR3 DNA follows: TGTGCCAGCAGTTACGGGTGGGACAGACGACCCCATCTAAAAGAGCAGTACTTC.